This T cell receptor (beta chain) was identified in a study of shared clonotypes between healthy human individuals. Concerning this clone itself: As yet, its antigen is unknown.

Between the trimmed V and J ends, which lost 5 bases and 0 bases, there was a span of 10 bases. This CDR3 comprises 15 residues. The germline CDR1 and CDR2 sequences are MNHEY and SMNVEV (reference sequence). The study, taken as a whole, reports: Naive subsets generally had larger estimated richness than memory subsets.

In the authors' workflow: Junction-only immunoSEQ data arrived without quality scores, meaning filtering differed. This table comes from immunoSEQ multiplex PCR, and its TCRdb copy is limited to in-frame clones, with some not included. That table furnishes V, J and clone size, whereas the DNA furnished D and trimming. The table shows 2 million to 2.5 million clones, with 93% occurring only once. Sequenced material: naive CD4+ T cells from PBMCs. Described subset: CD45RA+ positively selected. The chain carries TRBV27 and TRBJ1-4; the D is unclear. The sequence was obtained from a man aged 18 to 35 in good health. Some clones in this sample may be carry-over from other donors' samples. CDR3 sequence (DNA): TGTGCCAGCAGTCCAATAGCTGCAACTAATGAAAAACTGTTTTTT. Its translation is CASSPIAATNEKLFF.